This T cell receptor (beta chain) stems from a study of cytomegalovirus exposure and HLA in healthy donors. For the study at large: The same platform was used for the 120 or so validation repertoires as for the approximately 730 first-cohort repertoires, as reported in a later analysis.

Profiled with immunoSEQ multiplex PCR; TCRdb holds only in-frame clones, not every one. Of over 75,000 clones in the sample, around 85% were seen once. Regarding this clone: What it binds is unknown.

Findings and caveats of the study: Rare sequences made up most TCRs, while some public TCRs were found in many donors. Reportedly, cytomegalovirus status was diagnosed with high sensitivity and specificity. The study flagged about 150 TCR beta chains as cytomegalovirus-associated.

Sequencing used PBMCs. This clonotype originated in a young man in good health and CMV-seropositive.

The CDR3 DNA follows: TGTGCCCCCCCACGGAGTGGAGGCAAAAACTATGGCTACACCTTC. It encodes CAPPRSGGKNYGYTF. The chain has TRBV21-1 and TRBJ1-2. TRBV21-1 is tagged as a pseudogene. The CDR3 runs 15 residues.